This T cell receptor beta chain is from a study of blood T cell repertoires in COVID-19. Study background: Recovery meant two consecutive negative NP/OP PCR tests, professional clearance, or resolved symptoms.

Assay: immunoSEQ multiplex PCR; the TCRdb copy retains only in-frame clones and omits some. The table has roughly 230,000 clones, 80% to 90% seen once. Participants had their cohort set by participant-reported clinical history. Germline V gene data show CDR1 as SGHNT and CDR2 as YENEEA. The junction had 8 bases not matched to a gene; V was cut back by 5 bases and J by 10 bases. This CDR3 region has 13 residues. J is TRBJ2-3 and V is TRBV11-3, with 8 bases lining up with TRBD2. The TCR comes from a man aged 30 to 39 in a cohort exposed to, infected with or recovered from COVID-19 (not recorded which). The sequenced sample was PBMCs or T cells enriched from blood (not recorded which). In DNA form, the CDR3 reads TGTGCCAGCAGCCCGGCCCGGGGGGGCGCGCAGTATTTT. Its protein product is CASSPARGGAQYF.